These 7 T cell receptor beta chains came from one sample sequenced in a study of identical twins. In TCRdb, the 5' RACE reads were re-called with MiXCR into one record per CDR3 protein. The sample yields some 600,000 distinct CDR3 sequences, roughly 7.1% seen once. Separately, the same data were catalogued under a study of yellow fever vaccine responses in identical twins.

The specimen was PBMCs. These receptors came from a woman between 18 and 30 years old in good health.

The chain combines TRBV7-2 with TRBJ2-1; maybe TRBD1 (5 bases). CDR3 length: 16 amino acids. V was shortened by 1 base and J by 8 bases, with 18 bases between the two germline ends. Germline V gives CDR1 SGHTA, CDR2 FQGNSA. The CDR3 protein is CASSLVSGADVDEQFF. The DNA of the CDR3 is TGTGCCAGCAGCTTAGTCAGTGGGGCAGATGTTGATGAGCAGTTCTTC.

This clonotype has ten or more counts. The chain has TRBV7-8 and TRBJ2-5; 9 bases align to TRBD2. CDR1 is SGHVS, CDR2 FQNEAQ, per germline. With 1 base clipped from V and 4 bases from J, the junction kept 7 bases outside the gene matches. CDR3 length equals 16 residues. CDR3 region: CASSLVLREGLETQYF. The CDR3 nucleotides are TGTGCCAGCAGCTTAGTATTGCGGGAGGGCCTAGAGACCCAGTACTTC.

This clonotype appeared many times. This chain's CDR3 is CASSLGDPTSTDTQYF. CDR3 DNA sequence: TGCGCCAGCAGCTTGGGGGACCCAACTAGCACAGATACGCAGTATTTT. V usage is TRBV5-1 and J usage is TRBJ2-3; D may correspond to TRBD1 or TRBD2 (5 bases each). The CDR3 is 16 amino acids. The V end was cut by 0 bases, the J end by 0 bases, with 11 bases between. Germline V gene sequence: CDR1 SGHRS, CDR2 YFSETQ.

The chain has TRBV5-6 and TRBJ1-3; no definite D call. The CDR3 is 16 residues long. Germline-derived CDR1 and CDR2 are SGHDT and YYEEEE. V was pared by 0 bases and J by 2 bases, with 12 bases between. This CDR3 is CASSLGAFVAGNTIYF. For the CDR3, the DNA is TGTGCCAGCAGCTTGGGGGCTTTCGTTGCTGGAAACACCATATATTTT.

This clonotype was seen ten or more times. The chain carries TRBV5-1 and TRBJ1-3, with D possibly being TRBD1 (5 bases). The CDR3 length is 15 residues. Trimming cost V 4 bases and J 0 bases, with 11 bases left between them. Germline V gives CDR1 SGHRS, CDR2 YFSETQ. DNA of the CDR3: TGCGCCAGCAGCATTGGACAAGGCTCTGGAAACACCATATATTTT. Its translation: CASSIGQGSGNTIYF.

This clonotype occurred a few times. The chain is built from TRBV7-2 and TRBJ2-5, with no clear D. There are 13 residues in the CDR3. CDR1 and CDR2 (germline): SGHTA, FQGNSA. V was cut by 5 bases and J by 4 bases, with 11 bases left in between. For the CDR3, the DNA is TGTGCCAGCAGCCCCCAGGTGCGAGAGACCCAGTACTTC. Its protein product is CASSPQVRETQYF.

This clonotype was observed many times. The genes are TRBV5-8 and TRBJ1-1, with D hard to call. V gave up 0 bases and J gave up 0 bases, with 12 bases separating them. Looked up from germline, CDR1 is SGHTS and CDR2 is YDEGEE. The CDR3 runs to 16 residues. The CDR3 region has the DNA TGTGCCAGCAGCTTGGTATTGGTTACGGTGAACACTGAAGCTTTCTTT. Its translation is CASSLVLVTVNTEAFF.